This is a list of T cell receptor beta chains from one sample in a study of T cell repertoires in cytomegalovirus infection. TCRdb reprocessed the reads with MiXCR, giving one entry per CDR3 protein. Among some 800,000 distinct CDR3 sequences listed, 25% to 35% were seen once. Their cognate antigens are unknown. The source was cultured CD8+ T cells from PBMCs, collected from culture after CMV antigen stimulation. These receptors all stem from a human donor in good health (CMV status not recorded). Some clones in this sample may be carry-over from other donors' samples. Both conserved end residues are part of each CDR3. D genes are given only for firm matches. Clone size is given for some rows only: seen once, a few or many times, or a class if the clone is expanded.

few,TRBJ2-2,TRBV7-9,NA,TGTGCCAGCAGCTTAGTCCCCTGGGAGCTGTTTTTT,CASSLVPWELFF
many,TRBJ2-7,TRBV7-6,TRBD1,TGTGCCAGCAGCTTCAGGACAGGGGGCACTGAGCAGTACTTC,CASSFRTGGTEQYF
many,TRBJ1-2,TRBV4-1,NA,TGCGCCAGCAGCCCTTGGGGGGCGGACTATGGCTACACCTTC,CASSPWGADYGYTF
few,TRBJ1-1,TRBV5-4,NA,TGTGCCAGCAGCCCTGCACCCCCTGTGGATGAAGCTTTCTTT,CASSPAPPVDEAFF
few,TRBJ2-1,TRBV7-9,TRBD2,TGTGCCAGCAGGTTAAAAGGGCGGGGGGCCTCCTACAATGAGCAGTTCTTC,CASRLKGRGASYNEQFF
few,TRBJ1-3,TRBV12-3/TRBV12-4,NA,TGTGCCAGCAGTTTCGCGGTCGGCAGGTCTGGAAACACCATATATTTT,CASSFAVGRSGNTIYF
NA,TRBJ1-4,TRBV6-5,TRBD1,TGTGCCAGCAGTTACTCTGCCCCGGGACAGGGGGCGACTGGCGGTGAAAAACTGTTTTTT,CASSYSAPGQGATGGEKLFF
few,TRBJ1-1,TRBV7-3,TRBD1,TGTGCCAGCAGCTTAATCCGGGACAGGAAGAACACTGAAGCTTTCTTT,CASSLIRDRKNTEAFF
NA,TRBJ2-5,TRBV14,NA,TGTGCCAGCAGCCACGATCGCAGGGGCGAGACCCAGTACTTC,CASSHDRRGETQYF
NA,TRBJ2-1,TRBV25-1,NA,TGTGCCAGCAGCCCAGAGGGACTTTCCCGCTACTACAATGAGCAGTTCTTC,CASSPEGLSRYYNEQFF
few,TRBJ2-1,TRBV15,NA,TGTGCCACCAGCTTTAGTGGGGGGGCGAAAAATGAGCAGTTCTTC,CATSFSGGAKNEQFF
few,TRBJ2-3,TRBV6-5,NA,TGTGCCAGCAGATTCGCGGGGGCCGTGGTAGATACGCAGTATTTT,CASRFAGAVVDTQYF
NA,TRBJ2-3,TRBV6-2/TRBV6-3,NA,TGTGCCAGCAGTTACCTTGGGACTGCAGATACGCAGTATTTT,CASSYLGTADTQYF
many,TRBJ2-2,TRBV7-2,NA,TGTGCCAGCAGCCCCCACAGTTCCCCGAGGACCGGGGAGCTGTTTTTT,CASSPHSSPRTGELFF
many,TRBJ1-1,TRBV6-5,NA,TGTGCCAGCAGTTACACGCAGGCGGTGAACACTGAAGCTTTCTTT,CASSYTQAVNTEAFF
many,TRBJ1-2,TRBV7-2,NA,TGTGCCAGCAGCTTATTAAAGAGATCTAACTATGGCTACACCTTC,CASSLLKRSNYGYTF
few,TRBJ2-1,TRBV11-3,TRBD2,TGTGCCAGCAGCTTGGGGCTAGCGGGGCTCAATGAGCAGTTCTTC,CASSLGLAGLNEQFF
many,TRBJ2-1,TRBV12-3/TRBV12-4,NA,TGTGCCAGCAGTTTTGGGCCAGTACGGGCCTACAATGAGCAGTTCTTC,CASSFGPVRAYNEQFF
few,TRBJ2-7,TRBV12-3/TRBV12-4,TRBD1,TGTGCCAGCAGTGGACAGGGGGGTACCTACGAGCAGTACTTC,CASSGQGGTYEQYF
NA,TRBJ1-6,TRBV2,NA,TGTGCCAGCAGTATCGGACCTCGTCCCTATAATTCACCCCTCCACTTT,CASSIGPRPYNSPLHF
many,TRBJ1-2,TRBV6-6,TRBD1,TGTGCCAGCAGTTACTCGTACGCGGGACAGGGAGACTATGGCTACACCTTC,CASSYSYAGQGDYGYTF
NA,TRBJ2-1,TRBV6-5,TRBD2,TGTGCCAGCAGTTACGGACTAGCGAATGAGCAGTTCTTC,CASSYGLANEQFF
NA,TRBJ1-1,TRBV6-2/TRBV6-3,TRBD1,TGTGCCAGCAGTTACTCGGACAGGGGACCTGAAGCTTTCTTT,CASSYSDRGPEAFF
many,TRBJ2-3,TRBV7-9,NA,TGTGCCAGCAGCTTAGCCGTCAGACACCATGCTAGCACAGATACGCAGTATTTT,CASSLAVRHHASTDTQYF
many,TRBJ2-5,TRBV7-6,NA,TGTGCCAGCAGCTTATCATTCGCGGGCAGCGGTTCGATAGAGGAGACCCAGTACTTC,CASSLSFAGSGSIEETQYF
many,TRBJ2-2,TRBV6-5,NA,TGTGCCAGCAGTTACGGCCCGAACACCGGGGAGCTGTTTTTT,CASSYGPNTGELFF
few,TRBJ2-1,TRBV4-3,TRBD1,TGCGCCAGCAGCCAGCCACAGGGGGCGAGCAATGAGCAGTTCTTC,CASSQPQGASNEQFF
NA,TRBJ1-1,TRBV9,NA,TGTGCCAGCAGCATACAGAGCTACACTGAAGCTTTCTTT,CASSIQSYTEAFF
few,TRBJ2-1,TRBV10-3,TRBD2,TGTGCCATCAGTGAGGGGAGGGACCCCTACAATGAGCAGTTCTTC,CAISEGRDPYNEQFF
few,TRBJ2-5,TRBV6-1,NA,TGTGCCAGCAGTGATGGTCCGGGGGTTAAAGAGACCCAGTACTTC,CASSDGPGVKETQYF
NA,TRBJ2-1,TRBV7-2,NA,TGTGCCAGCAGCCGCTGGGGGGCGGACAATGAGCAGTTCTTC,CASSRWGADNEQFF
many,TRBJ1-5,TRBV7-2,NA,TGTGCCAGCAGCCCAGGGGCTCCTAATCAGCCCCAGCATTTT,CASSPGAPNQPQHF
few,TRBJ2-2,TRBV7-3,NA,TGTGCCAGCAGCCCCTCTGCCGGGGGCACCGGGGAGCTGTTTTTT,CASSPSAGGTGELFF
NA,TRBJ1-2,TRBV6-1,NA,TGTGCCAGCAGTCAGAGTGGTAACTATGGCTACACCTTC,CASSQSGNYGYTF
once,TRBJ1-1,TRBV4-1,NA,TGCGCCAGCAGCCAAGAGGGCGGGCAGGGGGCTTTCTTT,CASSQEGGQGAFF
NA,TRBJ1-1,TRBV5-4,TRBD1,TGTGCCAGCAGCATACAGGGGGAGAACACTGAAGCTTTCTTT,CASSIQGENTEAFF
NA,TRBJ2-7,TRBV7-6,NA,TGTGCCAGCAGCTCTAGGGGTTCCGAGCAGTACTTC,CASSSRGSEQYF
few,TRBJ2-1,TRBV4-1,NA,TGCGCCAGCAGTCACAGGACCCTTTCGGGTGAGCAGTTCTTC,CASSHRTLSGEQFF
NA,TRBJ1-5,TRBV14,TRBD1,TGTGCCAGCAGCCAAGAGAAGGGAGGACAGGACAATCAGCCCCAGCATTTT,CASSQEKGGQDNQPQHF
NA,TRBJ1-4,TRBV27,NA,TGTGCCAGCAGTTTTGAGCCCGATGAAAAACTGTTTTTT,CASSFEPDEKLFF
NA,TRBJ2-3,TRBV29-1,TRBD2,TGCAGCGTTGTCTGGGTAGGGACTAGCGGGGGTGATACGCAGTATTTT,CSVVWVGTSGGDTQYF
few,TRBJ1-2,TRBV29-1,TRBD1,TGCAGCGTCGAACAGGGGAGGAACTATGGCTACACCTTC,CSVEQGRNYGYTF
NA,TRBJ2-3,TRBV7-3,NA,TGTGCCAGCAGCGCCTCTGTAGCGTCAACAGATACGCAGTATTTT,CASSASVASTDTQYF
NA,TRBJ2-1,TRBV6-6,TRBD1,TGTGCCAGCAGTTACTATCGGACAGGGGTATCCTACAATGAGCAGTTCTTC,CASSYYRTGVSYNEQFF
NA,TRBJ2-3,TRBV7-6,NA,TGTGCCAGCAGCCAGCCGCCCGGGGGGCCCAGCACAGATACGCAGTATTTT,CASSQPPGGPSTDTQYF
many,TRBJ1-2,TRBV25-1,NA,TGTGCCAGCGCCCCCGGGGGCGCCGGATCGTTGTATGGCTACACCTTC,CASAPGGAGSLYGYTF
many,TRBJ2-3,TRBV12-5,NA,TGTGCTAGTGGTTTGACAACAGGCGTCCCCAGCACAGATACGCAGTATTTT,CASGLTTGVPSTDTQYF
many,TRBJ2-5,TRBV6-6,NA,TGTGCCAGCCAGGAGGGTCCAGAGACCCAGTACTTC,CASQEGPETQYF
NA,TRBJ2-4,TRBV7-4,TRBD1,TGTGCCAGCAGCTCCGGGACAGGGGGTGCCCAAAACATTCAGTACTTC,CASSSGTGGAQNIQYF
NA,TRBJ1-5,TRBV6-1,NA,TGTGCCACTACCGGGGGGGCTAGCAATCAGCCCCAGCATTTT,CATTGGASNQPQHF
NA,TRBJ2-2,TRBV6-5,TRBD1,TGTGCCAGCAAGAGACAGGGCACCGGGGAGCTGTTTTTT,CASKRQGTGELFF